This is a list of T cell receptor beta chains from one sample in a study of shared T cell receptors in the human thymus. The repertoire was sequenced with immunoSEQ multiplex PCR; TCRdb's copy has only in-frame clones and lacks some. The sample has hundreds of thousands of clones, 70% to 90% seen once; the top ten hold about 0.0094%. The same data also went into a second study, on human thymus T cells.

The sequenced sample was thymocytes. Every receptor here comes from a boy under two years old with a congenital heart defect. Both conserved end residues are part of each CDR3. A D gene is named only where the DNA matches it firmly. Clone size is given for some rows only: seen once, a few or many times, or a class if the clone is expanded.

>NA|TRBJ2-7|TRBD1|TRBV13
CASRPLGTEPYEQYF
TGTGCCAGCAGGCCCTTAGGGACAGAACCCTACGAGCAGTACTTC
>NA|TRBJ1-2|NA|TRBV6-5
CASSYRGASGYTF
TGTGCCAGCAGTTACCGGGGGGCCTCGGGCTACACCTTC
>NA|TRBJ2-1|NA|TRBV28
CASTFIGGSLEFF
TGTGCCAGCACCTTCATCGGCGGGTCCCTGGAGTTCTTC
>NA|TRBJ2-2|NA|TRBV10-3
CAIKVNRVSGELFF
TGTGCCATCAAAGTGAACAGGGTCAGCGGGGAGCTGTTTTTT
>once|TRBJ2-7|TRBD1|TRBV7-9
CASSSSDRGPVYEQYF
TGTGCCAGCAGCTCTTCGGACAGGGGGCCTGTCTACGAGCAGTACTTC
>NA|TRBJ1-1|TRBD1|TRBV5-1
CASSLDRAKEDTEAFF
TGCGCCAGCAGCTTAGACAGGGCAAAGGAGGACACTGAAGCTTTCTTT
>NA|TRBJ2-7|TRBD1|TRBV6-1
CASSGDRESQPYEQYF
TGTGCCAGCAGTGGGGACAGGGAATCCCAACCCTACGAGCAGTACTTC
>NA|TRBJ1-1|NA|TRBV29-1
CSVESGLEAFF
TGCAGCGTCGAATCGGGACTCGAAGCTTTCTTT
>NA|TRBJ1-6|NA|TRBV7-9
CASSPDTNGSLHF
TGTGCCAGCAGCCCGGACACGAACGGGAGCCTCCACTTT
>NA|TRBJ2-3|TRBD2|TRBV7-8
CASSLRGADTQYF
TGTGCCAGCAGCTTACGGGGGGCAGATACGCAGTATTTT
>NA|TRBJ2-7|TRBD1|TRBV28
CASRSSDRALSYEQYF
TGTGCCAGCAGGAGCTCCGACAGGGCGCTTTCCTACGAGCAGTACTTC
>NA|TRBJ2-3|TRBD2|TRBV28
CASSPAREGLPRNTQYF
TGTGCCAGCAGTCCAGCGCGGGAGGGCCTGCCACGGAATACGCAGTATTTT
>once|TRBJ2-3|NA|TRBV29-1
CSAGGSWFRGPTDTQYF
TGCAGCGCCGGGGGGAGTTGGTTCCGGGGGCCCACAGATACGCAGTATTTT
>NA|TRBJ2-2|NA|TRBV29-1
CSVEHREPGELFF
TGCAGCGTTGAGCACAGGGAACCCGGGGAGCTGTTTTTT
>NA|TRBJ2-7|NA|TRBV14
CASSQEGRGSFYEQYF
TGTGCCAGCAGCCAAGAGGGAAGGGGGAGTTTCTACGAGCAGTACTTC
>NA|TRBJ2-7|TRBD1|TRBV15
CATSKDRGSYEQYF
TGTGCCACCAGCAAGGACAGGGGGTCCTACGAGCAGTACTTC
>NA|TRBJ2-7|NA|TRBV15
CATSRDGVTLDGPKGNYYGQYF
TGTGCCACCAGCAGAGATGGGGTTACCCTCGACGGCCCGAAGGGGAATTACTATGGGCAGTACTTC
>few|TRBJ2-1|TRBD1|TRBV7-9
CASSLVQGANEQFF
TGTGCCAGCAGCTTAGTTCAGGGGGCCAATGAGCAGTTCTTC
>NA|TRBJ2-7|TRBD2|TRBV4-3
CASSQERSGGNSYEQYF
TGCGCCAGCAGCCAAGAAAGGAGCGGGGGCAACTCCTACGAGCAGTACTTC
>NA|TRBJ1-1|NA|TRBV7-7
CASSLHRNTEAFF
TGTGCCAGCAGCTTACACAGGAACACTGAAGCTTTCTTT
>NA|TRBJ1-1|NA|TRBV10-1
CASTTNQSNTEAFF
TGCGCCAGCACCACTAATCAGTCGAACACTGAAGCTTTCTTT
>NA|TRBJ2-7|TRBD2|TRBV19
CASSSGRTSSYEQYF
TGTGCCAGTAGTAGCGGGAGGACTTCCTCCTACGAGCAGTACTTC
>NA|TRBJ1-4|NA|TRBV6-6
CASRGEKLFF
TGTGCCAGCCGGGGTGAAAAACTGTTTTTT
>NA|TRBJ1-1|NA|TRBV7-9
CASSLAGVLMNTEAFF
TGTGCCAGCAGCTTAGCAGGGGTCCTCATGAACACTGAAGCTTTCTTT
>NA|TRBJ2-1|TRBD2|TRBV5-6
CASSSRTSGKDEQFF
TGTGCCAGCAGCTCCCGGACTAGCGGGAAAGATGAGCAGTTCTTC
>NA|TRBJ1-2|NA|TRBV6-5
CASSYREWVRGYTF
TGTGCCAGCAGTTACAGGGAGTGGGTGAGAGGCTACACCTTC
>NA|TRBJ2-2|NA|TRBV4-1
CASSGKIRGNTGELFF
TGCGCCAGCAGCGGAAAGATCAGGGGGAACACCGGGGAGCTGTTTTTT
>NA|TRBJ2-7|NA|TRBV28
CASRTGRSYEQYF
TGTGCCAGCAGGACAGGGAGGTCCTACGAGCAGTACTTC
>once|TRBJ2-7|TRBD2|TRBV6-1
CASGREGLTYEQYF
TGTGCCAGCGGAAGAGAGGGACTAACCTACGAGCAGTACTTC
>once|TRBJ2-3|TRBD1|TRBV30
CAWRRGLDGNPASTDTQYF
TGTGCCTGGAGAAGGGGGCTAGATGGGAATCCCGCTAGCACAGATACGCAGTATTTT
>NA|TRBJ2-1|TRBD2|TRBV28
CASSLQAGWNEQFF
TGTGCCAGCAGTTTACAAGCGGGGTGGAATGAGCAGTTCTTC
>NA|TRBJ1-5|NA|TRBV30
CAWKSREFHQPQHF
TGTGCCTGGAAGTCCAGGGAATTTCATCAGCCCCAGCATTTT
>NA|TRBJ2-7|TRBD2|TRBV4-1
CASSSSGGPGEQYF
TGCGCCAGCAGCTCTAGCGGGGGGCCGGGGGAGCAGTACTTC
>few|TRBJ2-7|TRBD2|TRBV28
CASSLAGGPDEQYF
TGTGCCAGCAGTTTGGCGGGAGGGCCCGACGAGCAGTACTTC
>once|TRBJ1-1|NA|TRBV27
CASSPQGQNTEAFF
TGTGCCAGCAGCCCACAGGGTCAGAACACTGAAGCTTTCTTT
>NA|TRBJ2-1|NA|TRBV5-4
CASSLGARAGLYNDNEQFF
TGTGCCAGCAGCTTGGGGGCCCGGGCGGGGCTATATAACGACAATGAGCAGTTCTTC
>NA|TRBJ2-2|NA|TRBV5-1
CASSPRDSVGTGELFF
TGCGCCAGCAGCCCGAGGGACTCTGTTGGGACCGGGGAGCTGTTTTTT
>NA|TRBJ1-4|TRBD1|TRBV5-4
CASSLNRGYEKLFF
TGTGCCAGCAGCTTGAACAGGGGGTACGAAAAACTGTTTTTT
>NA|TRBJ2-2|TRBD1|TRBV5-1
CASSLAKRQGAAGELFF
TGCGCCAGCAGCTTGGCCAAACGGCAGGGGGCGGCCGGGGAGCTGTTTTTT
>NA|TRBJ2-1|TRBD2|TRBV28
CASIISGGPPGEQFF
TGTGCCAGCATTATTAGCGGGGGGCCGCCAGGTGAGCAGTTCTTC
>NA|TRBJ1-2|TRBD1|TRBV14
CASSQDPGQGNYGYTF
TGTGCCAGCAGCCAAGATCCGGGACAGGGCAACTATGGCTACACCTTC
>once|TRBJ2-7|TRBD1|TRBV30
CAWSQGARIYEQYF
TGTGCCTGGAGTCAGGGGGCGAGAATCTACGAGCAGTACTTC
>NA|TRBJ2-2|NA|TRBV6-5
CASSYSRRSTGELFF
TGTGCCAGCAGTTACTCGAGAAGAAGCACCGGGGAGCTGTTTTTT
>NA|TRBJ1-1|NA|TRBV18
CASSPYTGADNTEAFF
TGTGCCAGCTCACCCTATACGGGAGCAGATAACACTGAAGCTTTCTTT
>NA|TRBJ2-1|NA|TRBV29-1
CSTRLKPYNEQFF
TGCAGCACCCGACTAAAGCCCTACAATGAGCAGTTCTTC
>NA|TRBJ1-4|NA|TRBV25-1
CASSEPDRFATNEKLFF
TGTGCCAGCAGTGAACCCGACAGGTTTGCAACTAATGAAAAACTGTTTTTT
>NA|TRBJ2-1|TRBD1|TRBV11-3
CASSRTGDNEQFF
TGTGCCAGCTCACGGACAGGGGACAATGAGCAGTTCTTC
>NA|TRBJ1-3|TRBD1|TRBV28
CASSLRGQGTGNTIYF
TGTGCCAGCAGTTTGAGAGGACAGGGGACTGGAAACACCATATATTTT